This T cell receptor beta chain was profiled in a study of cytomegalovirus exposure and HLA in healthy donors. Study at large: Approximately 81% of some 390 genotyped donors fell in the Caucasian-associated ancestry cluster.

As regards this clone: Its antigen is not identified.

Germline CDR1 is SNHLY and CDR2 is FYNNEI. V lost 7 bases to trimming and J lost 4 bases, with 20 bases between them. The CDR3 covers 15 residues. Study-level points and caveats: Researchers catalogued 164 TCR beta chains as cytomegalovirus-associated. Apart from CMV serostatus, no immune exposure information was available. The classifier reportedly diagnosed cytomegalovirus status with high sensitivity and specificity.

The study ran its PCR with 60 Vbeta and 13 Jbeta primers. Clones were read by immunoSEQ multiplex PCR, and TCRdb kept only the in-frame ones, dropping some. This table holds about 120,000 clones, roughly three fifths found once. Specimen: PBMCs. The genes are TRBV2 and TRBJ2-7; the D gene is possibly TRBD1 (6 bases). The sequence derives from a middle-aged woman in good health and CMV-seropositive. The CDR3, as DNA: TGTGCCAGCATTAGGGGGACCCAAAAACCTTACGAGCAGTACTTC. The encoded protein is CASIRGTQKPYEQYF. Using reference TRBV2 and TRBJ2-7 for the parts outside the CDR3, the full variable domain is EPEVTQTPSHQVTQMGQEVILRCVPISNHLYFYWYRQILGQKVEFLVSFYNNEISEKSEIFDDQFSVERPDGSNFTLKIRSTKLEDSAMYFCASIRGTQKPYEQYFGPGTRLTVT.